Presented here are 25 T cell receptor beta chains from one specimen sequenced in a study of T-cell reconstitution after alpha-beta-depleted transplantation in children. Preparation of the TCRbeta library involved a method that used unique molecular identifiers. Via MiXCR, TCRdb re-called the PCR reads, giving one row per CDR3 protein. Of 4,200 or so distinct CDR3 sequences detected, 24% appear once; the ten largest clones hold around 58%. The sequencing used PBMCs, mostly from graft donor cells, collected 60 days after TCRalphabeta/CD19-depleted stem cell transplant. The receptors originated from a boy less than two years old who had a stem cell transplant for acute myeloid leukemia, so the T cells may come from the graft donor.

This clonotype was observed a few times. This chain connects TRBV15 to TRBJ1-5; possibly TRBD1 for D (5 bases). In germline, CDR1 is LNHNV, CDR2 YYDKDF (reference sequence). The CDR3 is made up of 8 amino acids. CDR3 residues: CGILGEHF. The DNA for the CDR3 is TGTGGCATCTTGGGGGAGCATTTT.

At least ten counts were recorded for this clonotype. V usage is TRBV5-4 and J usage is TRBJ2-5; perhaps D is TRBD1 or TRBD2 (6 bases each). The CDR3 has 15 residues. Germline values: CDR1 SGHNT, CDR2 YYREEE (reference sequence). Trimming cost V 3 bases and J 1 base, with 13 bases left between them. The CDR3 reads CASSSVWGAQETQYF. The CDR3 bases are TGTGCCAGCAGCTCCGTGTGGGGGGCCCAAGAGACCCAGTACTTC.

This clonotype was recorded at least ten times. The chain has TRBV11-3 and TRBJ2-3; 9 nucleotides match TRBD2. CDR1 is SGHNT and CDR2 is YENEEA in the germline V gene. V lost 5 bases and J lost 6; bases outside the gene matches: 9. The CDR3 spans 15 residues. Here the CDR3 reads CASSQRRGGGDTQYF. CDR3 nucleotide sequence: TGTGCCAGCAGCCAACGTCGCGGGGGGGGGGATACGCAGTATTTT.

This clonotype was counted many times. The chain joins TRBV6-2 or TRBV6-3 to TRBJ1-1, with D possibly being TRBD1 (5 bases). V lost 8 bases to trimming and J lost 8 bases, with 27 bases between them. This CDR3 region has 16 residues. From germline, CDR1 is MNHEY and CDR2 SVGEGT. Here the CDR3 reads CASYPRGYSSIREAFF. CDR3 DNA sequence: TGTGCCAGCTATCCGCGGGGGTATAGCTCAATTCGCGAAGCTTTCTTT.

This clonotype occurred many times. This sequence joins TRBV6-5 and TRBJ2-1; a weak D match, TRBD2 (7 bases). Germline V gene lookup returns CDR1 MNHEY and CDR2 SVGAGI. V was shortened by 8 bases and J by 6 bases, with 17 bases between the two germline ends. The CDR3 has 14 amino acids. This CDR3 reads CASARGGASNEQFF. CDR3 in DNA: TGTGCCAGCGCAAGAGGGGGGGCCTCCAATGAGCAGTTCTTC.

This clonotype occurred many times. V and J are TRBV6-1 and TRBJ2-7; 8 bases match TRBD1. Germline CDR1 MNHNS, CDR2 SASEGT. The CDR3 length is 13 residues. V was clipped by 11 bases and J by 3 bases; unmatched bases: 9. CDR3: CASYARGLYEQYF. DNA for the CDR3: TGTGCCTCCTACGCCAGGGGGCTCTACGAGCAGTACTTC.

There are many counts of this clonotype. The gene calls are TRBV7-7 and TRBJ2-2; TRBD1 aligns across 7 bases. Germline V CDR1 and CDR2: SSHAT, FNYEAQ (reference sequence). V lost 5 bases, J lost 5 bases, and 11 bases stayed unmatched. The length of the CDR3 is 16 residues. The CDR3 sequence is CASSPYRGWETGELFF. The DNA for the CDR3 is TGTGCCAGCAGCCCGTACAGGGGATGGGAGACCGGGGAGCTGTTTTTT.

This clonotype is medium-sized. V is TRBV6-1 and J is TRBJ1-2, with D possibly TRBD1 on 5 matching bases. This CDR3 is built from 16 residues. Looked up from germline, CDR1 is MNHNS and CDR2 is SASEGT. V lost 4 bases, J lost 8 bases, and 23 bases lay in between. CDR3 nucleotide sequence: TGTGCCAGCAGTGGGGTCATAACGGTGGCAGGGCAAGGCTACACCTTC. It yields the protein CASSGVITVAGQGYTF.

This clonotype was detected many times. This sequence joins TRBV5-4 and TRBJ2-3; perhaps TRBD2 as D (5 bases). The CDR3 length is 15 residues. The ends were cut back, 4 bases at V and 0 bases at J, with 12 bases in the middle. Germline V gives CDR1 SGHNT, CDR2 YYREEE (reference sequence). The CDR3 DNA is TGTGCCAGCAGCCCCTCGGGGTGGAGCACAGATACGCAGTATTTT. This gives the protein CASSPSGWSTDTQYF.

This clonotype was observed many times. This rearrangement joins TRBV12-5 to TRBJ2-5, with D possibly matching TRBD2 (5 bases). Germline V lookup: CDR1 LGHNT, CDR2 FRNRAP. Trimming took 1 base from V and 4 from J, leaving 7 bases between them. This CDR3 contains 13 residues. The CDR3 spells CASGLGSGETQYF. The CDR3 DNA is TGTGCTAGTGGTTTGGGAAGCGGAGAGACCCAGTACTTC.

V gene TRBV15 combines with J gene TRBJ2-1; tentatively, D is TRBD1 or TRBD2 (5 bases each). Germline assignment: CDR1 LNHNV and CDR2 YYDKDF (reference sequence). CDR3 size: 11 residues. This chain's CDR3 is CMVLGDNEQFF. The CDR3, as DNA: TGTATGGTCTTGGGGGACAATGAGCAGTTCTTC.

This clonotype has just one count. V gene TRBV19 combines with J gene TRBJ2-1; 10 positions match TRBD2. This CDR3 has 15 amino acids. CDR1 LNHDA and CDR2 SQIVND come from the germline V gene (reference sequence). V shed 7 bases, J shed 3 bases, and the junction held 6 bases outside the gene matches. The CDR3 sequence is CASTPSGRVYNEQFF. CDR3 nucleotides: TGTGCCAGTACCCCTAGCGGGAGAGTCTACAATGAGCAGTTCTTC.

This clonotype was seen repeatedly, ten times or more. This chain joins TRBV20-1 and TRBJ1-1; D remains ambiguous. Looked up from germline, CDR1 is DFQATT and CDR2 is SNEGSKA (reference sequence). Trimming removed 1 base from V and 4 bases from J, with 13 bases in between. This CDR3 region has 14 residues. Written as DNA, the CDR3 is TGCAGTGCTAGAGTCCTAGGGCCCCGCACTGAAGCTTTCTTT. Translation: CSARVLGPRTEAFF.

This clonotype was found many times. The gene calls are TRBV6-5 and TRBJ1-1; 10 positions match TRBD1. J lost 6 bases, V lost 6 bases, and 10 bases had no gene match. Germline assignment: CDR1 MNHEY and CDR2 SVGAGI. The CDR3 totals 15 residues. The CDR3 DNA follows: TGTGCCAGCAGGGGGGTGACAGGGGGCGGTTCTGAAGCTTTCTTT. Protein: CASRGVTGGGSEAFF.

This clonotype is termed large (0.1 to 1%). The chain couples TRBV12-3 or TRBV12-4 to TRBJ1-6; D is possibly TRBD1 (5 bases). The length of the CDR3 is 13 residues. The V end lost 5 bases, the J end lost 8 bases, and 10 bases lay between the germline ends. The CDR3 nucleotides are TGTGCCAGCAGTCCCAGGGAGGATTCACCCCTCCACTTT. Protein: CASSPREDSPLHF.

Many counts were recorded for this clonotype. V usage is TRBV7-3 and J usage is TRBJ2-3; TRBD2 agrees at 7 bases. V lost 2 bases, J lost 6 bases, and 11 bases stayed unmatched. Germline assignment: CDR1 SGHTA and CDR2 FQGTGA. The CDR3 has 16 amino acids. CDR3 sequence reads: CASSLGGGSYTDTQYF. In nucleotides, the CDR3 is TGTGCCAGCAGCTTAGGGGGGGGGTCGTACACTGATACGCAGTATTTT.

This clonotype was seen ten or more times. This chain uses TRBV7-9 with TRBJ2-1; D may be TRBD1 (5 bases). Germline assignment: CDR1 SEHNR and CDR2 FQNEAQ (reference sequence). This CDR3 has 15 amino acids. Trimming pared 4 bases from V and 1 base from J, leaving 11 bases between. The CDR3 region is CASSSTVRSYNEQFF. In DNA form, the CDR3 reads TGTGCCAGCAGCTCGACAGTACGATCCTACAATGAGCAGTTCTTC.

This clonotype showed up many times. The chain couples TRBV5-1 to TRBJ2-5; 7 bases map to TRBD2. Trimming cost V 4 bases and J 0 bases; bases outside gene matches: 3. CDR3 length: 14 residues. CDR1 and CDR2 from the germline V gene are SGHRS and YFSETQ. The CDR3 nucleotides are TGCGCCAGCAGCCCTAGCGGAGACCAAGAGACCCAGTACTTC. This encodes CASSPSGDQETQYF.

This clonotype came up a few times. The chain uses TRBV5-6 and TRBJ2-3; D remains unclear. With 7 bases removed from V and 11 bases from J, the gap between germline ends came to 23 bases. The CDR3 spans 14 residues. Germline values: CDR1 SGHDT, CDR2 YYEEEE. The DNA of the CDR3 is TGTGCCAGCGGCTCCGGGCTCGCGGATTCTGAGCAGTATTTT. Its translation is CASGSGLADSEQYF.

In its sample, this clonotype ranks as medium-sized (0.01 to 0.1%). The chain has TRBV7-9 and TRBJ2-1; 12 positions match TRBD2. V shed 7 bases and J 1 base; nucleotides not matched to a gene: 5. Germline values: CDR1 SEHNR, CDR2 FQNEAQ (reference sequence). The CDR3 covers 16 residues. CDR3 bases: TGTGCCAGCATCCATACTAGCGGGGGGTCCTACAATGAGCAGTTCTTC. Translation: CASIHTSGGSYNEQFF.

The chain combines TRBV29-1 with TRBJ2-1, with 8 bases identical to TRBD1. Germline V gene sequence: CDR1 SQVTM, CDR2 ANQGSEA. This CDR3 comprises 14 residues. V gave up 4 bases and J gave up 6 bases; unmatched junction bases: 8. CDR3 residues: CSVAQQGVGNEQFF. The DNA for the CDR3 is TGCAGCGTTGCCCAACAGGGGGTGGGCAATGAGCAGTTCTTC.

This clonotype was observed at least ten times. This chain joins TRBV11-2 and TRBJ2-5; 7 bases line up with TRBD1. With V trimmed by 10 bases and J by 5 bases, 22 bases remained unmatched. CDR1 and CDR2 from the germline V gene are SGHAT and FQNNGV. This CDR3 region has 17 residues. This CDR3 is CANIDFFRDTRGETQYF. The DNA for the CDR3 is TGTGCCAACATAGACTTTTTCCGGGACACCAGGGGGGAGACCCAGTACTTC.

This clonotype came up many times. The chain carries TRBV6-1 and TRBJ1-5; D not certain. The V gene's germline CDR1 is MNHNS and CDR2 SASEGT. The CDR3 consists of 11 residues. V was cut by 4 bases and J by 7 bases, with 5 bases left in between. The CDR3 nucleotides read TGTGCCAGCAGTGGAACCCAGCCCCAGCATTTT. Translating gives CASSGTQPQHF.

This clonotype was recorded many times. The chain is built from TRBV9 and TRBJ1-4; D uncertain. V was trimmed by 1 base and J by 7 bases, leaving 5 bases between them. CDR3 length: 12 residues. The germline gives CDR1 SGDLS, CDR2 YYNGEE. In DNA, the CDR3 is TGTGCCAGCAGCGTAAGAGGTGAAAAACTGTTTTTT. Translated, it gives CASSVRGEKLFF.

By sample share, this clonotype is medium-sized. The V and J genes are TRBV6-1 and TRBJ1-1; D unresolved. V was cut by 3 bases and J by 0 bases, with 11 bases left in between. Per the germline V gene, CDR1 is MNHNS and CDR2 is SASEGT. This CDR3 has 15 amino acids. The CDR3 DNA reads TGTGCCAGCAGTGATTTCGGTTTAGTGAACACTGAAGCTTTCTTT. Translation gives CASSDFGLVNTEAFF.